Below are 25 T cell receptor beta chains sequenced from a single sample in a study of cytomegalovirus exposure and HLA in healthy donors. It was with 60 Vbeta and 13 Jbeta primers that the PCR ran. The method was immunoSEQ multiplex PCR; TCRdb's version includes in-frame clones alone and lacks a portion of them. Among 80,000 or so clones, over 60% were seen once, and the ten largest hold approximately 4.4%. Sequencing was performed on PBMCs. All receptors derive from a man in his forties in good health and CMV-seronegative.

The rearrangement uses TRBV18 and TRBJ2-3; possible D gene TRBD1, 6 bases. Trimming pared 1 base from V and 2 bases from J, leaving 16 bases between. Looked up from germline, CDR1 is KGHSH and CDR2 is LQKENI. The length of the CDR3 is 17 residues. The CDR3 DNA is TGTGCCAGCTCACCACGTGGGACACCCTCATACACAGATACGCAGTATTTT. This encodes CASSPRGTPSYTDTQYF.

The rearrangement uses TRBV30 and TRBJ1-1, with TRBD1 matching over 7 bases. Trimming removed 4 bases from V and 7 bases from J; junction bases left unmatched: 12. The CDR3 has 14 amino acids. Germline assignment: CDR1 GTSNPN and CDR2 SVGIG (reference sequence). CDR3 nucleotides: TGTGCCTGGATCCCGGGACAGACATTCTATGAAGCTTTCTTT. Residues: CAWIPGQTFYEAFF.

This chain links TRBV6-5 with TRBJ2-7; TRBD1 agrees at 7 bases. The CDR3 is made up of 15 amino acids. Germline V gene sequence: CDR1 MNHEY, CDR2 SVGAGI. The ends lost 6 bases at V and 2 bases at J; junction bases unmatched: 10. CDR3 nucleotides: TGTGCCAGCAGACGAGGGGGCGTCGGGACCTACGAGCAGTACTTC. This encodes CASRRGGVGTYEQYF.

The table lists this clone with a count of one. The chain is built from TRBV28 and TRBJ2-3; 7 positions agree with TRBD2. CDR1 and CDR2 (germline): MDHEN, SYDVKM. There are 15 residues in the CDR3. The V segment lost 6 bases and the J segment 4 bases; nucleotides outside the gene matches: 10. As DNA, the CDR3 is TGTGCCAGCAGCTCTGATGGGGGGAGGGCAGATACGCAGTATTTT. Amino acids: CASSSDGGRADTQYF.

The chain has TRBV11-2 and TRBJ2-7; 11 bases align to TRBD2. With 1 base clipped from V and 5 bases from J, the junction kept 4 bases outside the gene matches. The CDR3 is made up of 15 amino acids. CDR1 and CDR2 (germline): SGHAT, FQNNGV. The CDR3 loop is CASSLGGSGRDEQYF. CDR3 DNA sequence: TGTGCCAGCAGCTTAGGGGGTAGCGGGAGGGACGAGCAGTACTTC.

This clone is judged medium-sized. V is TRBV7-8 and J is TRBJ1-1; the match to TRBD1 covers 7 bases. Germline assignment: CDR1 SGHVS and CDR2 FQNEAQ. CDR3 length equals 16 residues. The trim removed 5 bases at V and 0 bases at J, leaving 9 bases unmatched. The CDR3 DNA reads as TGTGCCAGCAGCCAAGATGGGGACAGCCTGAACACTGAAGCTTTCTTT. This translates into CASSQDGDSLNTEAFF.

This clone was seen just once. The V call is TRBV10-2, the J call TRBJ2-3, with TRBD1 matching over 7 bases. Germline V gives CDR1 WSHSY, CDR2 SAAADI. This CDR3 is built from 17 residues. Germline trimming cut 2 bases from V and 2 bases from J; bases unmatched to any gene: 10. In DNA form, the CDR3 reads TGCGCCAGCAGTGAGCCCCGGACAGGTAGAGACACAGATACGCAGTATTTT. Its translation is CASSEPRTGRDTDTQYF.

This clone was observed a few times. The CDR3 reads CASSSVEGGRGTQYF. CDR3 DNA: TGTGCCAGCAGTTCGGTCGAGGGAGGGAGGGGGACCCAGTACTTC. This sequence joins TRBV28 and TRBJ2-5; 7 positions match TRBD2. The CDR3 spans 15 residues. Germline lookup yields CDR1 MDHEN and CDR2 SYDVKM. Trimming cost V 4 bases and J 7 bases; bases outside gene matches: 12. Filled out from reference TRBV28 and TRBJ2-5, the complete variable domain reads DVKVTQSSRYLVKRTGEKVFLECVQDMDHENMFWYRQDPGLGLRLIYFSYDVKMKEKGDIPEGYSVSREKKERFSLILESASTNQTSMYLCASSSVEGGRGTQYFGPGTRLLVL.

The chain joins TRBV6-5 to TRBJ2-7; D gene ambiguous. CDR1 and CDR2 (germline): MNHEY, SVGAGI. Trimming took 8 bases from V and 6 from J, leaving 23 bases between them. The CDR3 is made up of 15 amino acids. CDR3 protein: CASRPRGTKGFEQYF. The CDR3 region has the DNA TGTGCCAGCCGCCCTCGTGGTACTAAAGGTTTCGAGCAGTACTTC.

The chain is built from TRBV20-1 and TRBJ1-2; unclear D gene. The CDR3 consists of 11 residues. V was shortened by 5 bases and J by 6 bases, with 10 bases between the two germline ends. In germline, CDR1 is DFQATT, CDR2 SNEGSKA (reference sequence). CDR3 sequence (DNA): TGCAGTGCTCCACGAACAAATGGCTACACCTTC. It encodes CSAPRTNGYTF.

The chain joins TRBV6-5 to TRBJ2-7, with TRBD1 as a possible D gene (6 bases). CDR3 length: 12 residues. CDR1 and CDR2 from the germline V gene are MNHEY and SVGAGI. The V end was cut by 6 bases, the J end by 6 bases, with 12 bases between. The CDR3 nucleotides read TGTGCCAGCAGCCATACAGGGACCGAGCAGTACTTC. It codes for CASSHTGTEQYF.

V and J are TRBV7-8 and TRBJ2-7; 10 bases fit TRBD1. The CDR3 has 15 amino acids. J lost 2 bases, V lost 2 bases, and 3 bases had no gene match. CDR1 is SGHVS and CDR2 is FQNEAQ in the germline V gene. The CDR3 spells CASSLSGTGAYEQYF. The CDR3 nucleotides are TGTGCCAGCAGCTTAAGTGGGACAGGGGCCTACGAGCAGTACTTC. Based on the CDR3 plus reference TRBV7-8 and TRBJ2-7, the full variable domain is GAGVSQSPRYKVAKRGQDVALRCDPISGHVSLFWYQQALGQGPEFLTYFQNEAQLDKSGLPSDRFFAERPEGSVSTLKIQRTQQEDSAVYLCASSLSGTGAYEQYFGPGTRLTVT.

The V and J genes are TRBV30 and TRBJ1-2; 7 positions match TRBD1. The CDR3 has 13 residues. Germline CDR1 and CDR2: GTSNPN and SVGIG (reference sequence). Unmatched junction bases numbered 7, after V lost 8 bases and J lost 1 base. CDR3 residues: CAGSRDSNYGYTF. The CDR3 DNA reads TGTGCCGGATCCCGGGACAGTAACTATGGCTACACCTTC.

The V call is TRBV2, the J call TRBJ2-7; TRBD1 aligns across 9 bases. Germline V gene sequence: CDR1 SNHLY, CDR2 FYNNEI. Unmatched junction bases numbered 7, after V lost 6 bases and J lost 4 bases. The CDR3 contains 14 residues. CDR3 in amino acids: CASSPGTGKYEQYF. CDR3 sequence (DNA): TGTGCCAGCAGCCCCGGGACAGGGAAATACGAGCAGTACTTC.

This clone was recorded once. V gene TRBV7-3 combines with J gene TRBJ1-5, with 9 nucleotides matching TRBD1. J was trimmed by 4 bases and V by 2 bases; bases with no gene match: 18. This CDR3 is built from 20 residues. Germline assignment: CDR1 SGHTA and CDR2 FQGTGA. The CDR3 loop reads CASSLCRSQFDRGSNQPQHF. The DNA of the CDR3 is TGTGCCAGCAGCTTATGCCGATCCCAGTTTGACAGGGGGTCAAATCAGCCCCAGCATTTT.

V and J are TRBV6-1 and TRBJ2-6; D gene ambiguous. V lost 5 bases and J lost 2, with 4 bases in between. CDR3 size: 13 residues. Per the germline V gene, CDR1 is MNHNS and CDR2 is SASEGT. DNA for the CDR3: TGTGCCAGCAGTACTGCTGGGGCCAACGTCCTGACTTTC. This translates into CASSTAGANVLTF.

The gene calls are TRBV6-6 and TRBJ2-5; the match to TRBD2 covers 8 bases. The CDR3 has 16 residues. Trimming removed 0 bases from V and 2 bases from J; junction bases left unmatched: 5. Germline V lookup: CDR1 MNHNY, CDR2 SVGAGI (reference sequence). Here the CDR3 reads CASSYSRLASQETQYF. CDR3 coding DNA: TGTGCCAGCAGTTACTCGAGACTAGCGTCTCAAGAGACCCAGTACTTC.

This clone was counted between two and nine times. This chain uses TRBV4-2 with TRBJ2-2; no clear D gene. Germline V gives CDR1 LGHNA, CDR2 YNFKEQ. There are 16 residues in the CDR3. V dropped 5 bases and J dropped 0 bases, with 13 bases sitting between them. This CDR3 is CASSSHLDANTGELFF. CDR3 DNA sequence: TGTGCCAGCAGCTCTCATCTAGACGCGAACACCGGGGAGCTGTTTTTT.

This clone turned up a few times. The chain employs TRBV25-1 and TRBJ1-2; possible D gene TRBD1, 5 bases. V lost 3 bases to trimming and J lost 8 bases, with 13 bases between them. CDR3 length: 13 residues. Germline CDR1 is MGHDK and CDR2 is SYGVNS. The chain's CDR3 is CASSEAGLGGYTF. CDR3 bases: TGTGCCAGCAGTGAGGCAGGGCTGGGGGGCTACACCTTC.

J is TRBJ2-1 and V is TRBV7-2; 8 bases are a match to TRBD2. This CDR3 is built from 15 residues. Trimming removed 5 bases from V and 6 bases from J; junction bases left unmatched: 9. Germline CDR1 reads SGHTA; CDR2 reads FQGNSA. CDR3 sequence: CASSPGLAVGNEQFF. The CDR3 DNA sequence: TGTGCCAGCAGCCCAGGACTAGCAGTGGGCAATGAGCAGTTCTTC.

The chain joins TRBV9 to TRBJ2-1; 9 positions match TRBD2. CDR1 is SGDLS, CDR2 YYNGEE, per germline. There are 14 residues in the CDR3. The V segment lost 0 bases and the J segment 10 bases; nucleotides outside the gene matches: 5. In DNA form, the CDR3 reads TGTGCCAGCAGCGTAGTTGGGGCGGGAGGGGAGCAGTTCTTC. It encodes CASSVVGAGGEQFF.

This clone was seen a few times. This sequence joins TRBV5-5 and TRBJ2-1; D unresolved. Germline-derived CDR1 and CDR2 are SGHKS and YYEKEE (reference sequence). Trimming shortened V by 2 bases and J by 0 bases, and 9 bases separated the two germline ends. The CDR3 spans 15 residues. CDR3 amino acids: CASSLPLSSYNEQFF. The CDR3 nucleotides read TGTGCCAGCAGCTTACCGCTAAGCTCCTACAATGAGCAGTTCTTC. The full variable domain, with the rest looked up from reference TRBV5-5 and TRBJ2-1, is DAGVTQSPTHLIKTRGQQVTLRCSPISGHKSVSWYQQVLGQGPQFIFQYYEKEERGRGNFPDRFSARQFPNYSSELNVNALLLGDSALYLCASSLPLSSYNEQFFGPGTRLTVL.

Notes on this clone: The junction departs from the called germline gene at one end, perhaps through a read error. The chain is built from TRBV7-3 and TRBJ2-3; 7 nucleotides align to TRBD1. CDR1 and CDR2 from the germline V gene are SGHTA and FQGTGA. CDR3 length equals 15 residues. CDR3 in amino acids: CASSLTGQLTDTQYF. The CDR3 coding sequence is TGTGCCAGCAGTTTAACGGGACAGCTCACAGATACGCAGTATTTT.

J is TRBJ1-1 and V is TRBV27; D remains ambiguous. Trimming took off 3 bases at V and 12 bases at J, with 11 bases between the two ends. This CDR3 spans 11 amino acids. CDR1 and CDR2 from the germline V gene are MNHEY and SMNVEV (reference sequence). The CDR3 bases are TGTGCCAGCAGTTTTAGCAGCAGAACTTTCTTT. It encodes CASSFSSRTFF.

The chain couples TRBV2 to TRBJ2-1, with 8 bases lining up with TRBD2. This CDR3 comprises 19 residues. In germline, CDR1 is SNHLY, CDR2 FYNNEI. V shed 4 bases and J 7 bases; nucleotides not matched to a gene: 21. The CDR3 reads CASSGTLTSGSSGGNEQFF. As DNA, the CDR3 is TGTGCCAGCAGTGGGACCCTGACCAGCGGGAGCTCGGGCGGTAATGAGCAGTTCTTC.